These 11 T cell receptor beta chains originate from one sample sequenced in a study of T cell repertoires in aging, cancer and after chemotherapy. Rearranged V-D-J TRB sequences were amplified with a mixed TRB-A/B primer pool. TCRdb ran MiXCR on the multiplex PCR reads and lists one entry per CDR3 protein. This sample has 6,000 or so distinct CDR3 sequences, with around a quarter found just once. TCR beta rearrangements were amplified from peripheral blood genomic DNA. Sequencing was carried out using blood. The receptors derive from a human donor in good health.

A few counts support this clonotype. This chain joins TRBV6-5 and TRBJ1-5; D uncertain. This CDR3 has 11 amino acids. Germline lookup yields CDR1 MNHEY and CDR2 SVGAGI. V shed 4 bases and J shed 8 bases, with 6 bases lying between them. CDR3 amino acids: CASSSGEPQHF. The CDR3 region has the DNA TGTGCCAGCAGTTCTGGAGAGCCCCAGCATTTT.

This clonotype qualifies as medium-sized. The chain uses TRBV14 and TRBJ2-2; D gene ambiguous. Germline CDR1 is SGHDN and CDR2 is FVKESK. Trimming pared 4 bases from V and 4 bases from J, leaving 7 bases between. The CDR3 sequence is 13 residues long. CDR3 loop: CASSPFSTGELFF. The CDR3 nucleotides read TGTGCCAGCAGCCCTTTTTCCACCGGGGAGCTGTTTTTT.

V usage is TRBV5-1 and J usage is TRBJ1-4; the match to TRBD1 covers 7 bases. V was clipped by 6 bases and J by 4 bases; unmatched bases: 6. Germline assignment: CDR1 SGHRS and CDR2 YFSETQ. This CDR3 region has 14 residues. CDR3 region: CASNFTGDNEKLFF. The CDR3 DNA sequence: TGCGCCAGCAACTTTACAGGGGATAATGAAAAACTGTTTTTT.

By its share, this clonotype is medium-sized. The rearrangement uses TRBV7-6 and TRBJ2-2, with TRBD1 identical over 9 bases. The CDR3 covers 19 residues. The ends lost 6 bases at V and 5 bases at J; junction bases unmatched: 19. Per germline, CDR1 SGHVS and CDR2 FNYEAQ. CDR3 in amino acids: CASSSIGGLDRGKTGELFF. The CDR3 region has the DNA TGTGCCAGCAGTTCCATAGGGGGCTTGGACAGGGGCAAGACCGGGGAGCTGTTTTTT.

This clonotype was detected only a few times. The chain recombines TRBV12-3 or TRBV12-4 with TRBJ2-1; 11 bases fit TRBD2. Trimming removed 3 bases from V and 7 bases from J; junction bases left unmatched: 5. The CDR3 has 15 amino acids. In nucleotides, the CDR3 is TGTGCCAGCAGTTTTCTAGCGGGAGGTTCAAATGAGCAGTTCTTC. It translates to CASSFLAGGSNEQFF.

The V and J genes are TRBV30 and TRBJ1-2, with D hard to call. CDR3 length equals 11 residues. Germline V gene sequence: CDR1 GTSNPN, CDR2 SVGIG (reference sequence). Trimming took off 1 base at V and 4 bases at J, with 4 bases between the two ends. The CDR3 sequence is CAWSGGYGYTF. The CDR3 DNA sequence: TGTGCCTGGAGTGGGGGCTATGGCTACACCTTC.

This rearrangement joins TRBV5-1 to TRBJ2-5; 11 bases match TRBD2. V was pared by 1 base and J by 4 bases, with 3 bases of the junction left unmatched. The CDR3 sequence is 15 residues long. Germline V gene lookup returns CDR1 SGHRS and CDR2 YFSETQ. CDR3 in amino acids: CASSLLAGGPETQYF. CDR3 nucleotides: TGCGCCAGCAGCTTGTTAGCGGGGGGGCCAGAGACCCAGTACTTC.

In its sample, this clonotype is medium-sized. The chain combines TRBV11-2 with TRBJ2-1; 9 bases are a match to TRBD1. This CDR3 has 15 amino acids. V dropped 6 bases and J dropped 12; count of bases not matched to a gene: 15. CDR1 is SGHAT, CDR2 FQNNGV, per germline. CDR3 sequence: CASRPSGQGIRRQFF. CDR3 nucleotide sequence: TGTGCCAGCAGACCCTCGGGACAGGGTATTCGGAGGCAGTTCTTC.

In its sample, this clonotype was seen a few times. The V gene is TRBV5-1, the J gene TRBJ2-7; TRBD1 agrees at 10 bases. Germline V gene lookup returns CDR1 SGHRS and CDR2 YFSETQ. Trimming cost V 5 bases and J 3 bases; bases outside gene matches: 8. The CDR3 extends over 15 amino acids. Here the CDR3 reads CASRVRTGGDYEQYF. DNA for the CDR3: TGCGCCAGCAGAGTTCGGACAGGGGGGGACTACGAGCAGTACTTC. Supplemented by reference TRBV5-1 and TRBJ2-7, the full variable domain reads KAGVTQTPRYLIKTRGQQVTLSCSPISGHRSVSWYQQTPGQGLQFLFEYFSETQRNKGNFPGRFSGRQFSNSRSEMNVSTLELGDSALYLCASRVRTGGDYEQYFGPGTRLTVT.

In regard to this clonotype: One base away lies a much larger clone, so this may be a sequencing read error. The rearrangement links TRBV24-1 to TRBJ2-1; D is perhaps TRBD1 or TRBD2 (5 bases each). Germline V gene data show CDR1 as KGHDR and CDR2 as SFDVKD. The CDR3 extends over 16 amino acids. This CDR3 reads CATSDLSGSSFNEQFF. For the CDR3, the DNA is TGTGCCACCAGTGATCTGTCAGGGAGCTCCTTCAATGAGCAGTTCTTC.

Concerning this clonotype itself: At one end the junction does not follow the germline gene, possibly because of a read error. CDR3 protein: CASSFRDTAKF. In nucleotides, the CDR3 is TGTGCCAGCAGTTTCCGGGACACCGCAAAATTT. V gene TRBV6-4 combines with J gene TRBJ1-3; possibly TRBD1 for D (6 bases). CDR3 length: 11 amino acids. Germline CDR1 reads MRHNA; CDR2 reads SNTAGT.